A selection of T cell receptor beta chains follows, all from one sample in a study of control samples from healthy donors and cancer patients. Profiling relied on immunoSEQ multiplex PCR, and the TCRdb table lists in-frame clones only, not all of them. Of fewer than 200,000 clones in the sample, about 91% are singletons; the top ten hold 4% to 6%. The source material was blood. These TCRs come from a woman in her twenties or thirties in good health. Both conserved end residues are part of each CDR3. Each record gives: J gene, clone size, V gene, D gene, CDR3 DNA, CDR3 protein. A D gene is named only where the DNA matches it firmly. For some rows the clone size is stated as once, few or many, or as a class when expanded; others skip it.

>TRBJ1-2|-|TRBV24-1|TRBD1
TGTGCCACCAGTGACCTGGACAGGGGGGGCTACTATGGCTACACCTTC
CATSDLDRGGYYGYTF
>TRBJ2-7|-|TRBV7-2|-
TGTGCCAGCAGCTTAATGGGGGGCCTTGACGAGCAGTACTTC
CASSLMGGLDEQYF
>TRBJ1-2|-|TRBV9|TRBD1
TGTGCCAGCAGCGTAGGGGACAGGGTCACGGAGACGGGGCTTGGCTACACCTTC
CASSVGDRVTETGLGYTF
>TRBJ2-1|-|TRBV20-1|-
TGCAGTGCTACCCTCGGGGAGCAGTTCTTC
CSATLGEQFF
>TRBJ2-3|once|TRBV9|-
TGTGCCAGCAGCGTACTCCCTAGCCCAGATACGCAGTATTTT
CASSVLPSPDTQYF
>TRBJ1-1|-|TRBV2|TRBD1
TGTGCCAGCAGAGGACAGGGCTCAGCTGAAGCTTTCTTT
CASRGQGSAEAFF
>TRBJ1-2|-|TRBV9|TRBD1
TGTGCCAGCAGCGCCCGGGACAGGGGCTACTATGGCTACACCTTC
CASSARDRGYYGYTF
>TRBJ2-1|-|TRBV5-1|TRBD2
TGCGCCAGCAGCTTAACTTTAGCGGGAGGGAACAACAATGAGCAGTTCTTC
CASSLTLAGGNNNEQFF
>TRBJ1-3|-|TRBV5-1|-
TGCGCCAGCAGCTTAACGGGGCCCGGAAACACCATATATTTT
CASSLTGPGNTIYF
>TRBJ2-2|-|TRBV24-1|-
TGTGCCACCGCCGCAATTGGTCGCACCGGGGAGCTGTTTTTT
CATAAIGRTGELFF
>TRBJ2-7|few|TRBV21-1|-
TGTGCCAGCAGCAAACTCTCCTACGAGCAGTACTTC
CASSKLSYEQYF
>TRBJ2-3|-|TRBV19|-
TGTGCCAGTAGATCGAGGGGCAGCACAGATACGCAGTATTTT
CASRSRGSTDTQYF
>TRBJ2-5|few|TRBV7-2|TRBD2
TGTGCCAGCAGCTTAGTAGCGGGGGGCCGGGAGACCCAGTACTTC
CASSLVAGGRETQYF
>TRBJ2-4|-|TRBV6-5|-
TGTGCCAGCGAACGATCGGGGGCCAAAAACATTCAGTACTTC
CASERSGAKNIQYF